This entry lists 5 T cell receptor beta chains sequenced from one sample in a study of cytotoxic CD8 clonotypes in ibrutinib-treated CLL (dated by TCRdb to the early 2020s). The library was obtained by the immunoSEQ multiplex PCR assay. TCRdb provides this immuneACCESS table in a form limited to in-frame rearrangements. Some clones are lacking; in checked studies, under half of them reflect an unresolved V gene, and why the rest are absent is not known. This sample comprises 15,000 to 20,000 clones, roughly 80% of them detected only once. The ten top clones hold 5.7% of the sample. The source material was PBMCs, sampled before ibrutinib treatment. These receptor sequences come from a human donor with chronic lymphocytic leukemia.

The rearrangement joins TRBV7-2 to TRBJ1-1; no definite D call. Trimming shortened V by 1 base and J by 8 bases, and 11 bases separated the two germline ends. The CDR3 spans 13 residues. CDR1 and CDR2 from the germline V gene are SGHTA and FQGNSA. CDR3 sequence: CASSLVWISEAFF. Written as DNA, the CDR3 is TGTGCCAGCAGCTTAGTTTGGATTTCAGAAGCTTTCTTT.

Only one count was recorded for this clone. The J gene is TRBJ1-1, the V gene TRBV7-2; D is unclear. There are 16 residues in the CDR3. V was trimmed by 1 base and J by 0 bases, leaving 12 bases between them. The germline CDR1 and CDR2 sequences are SGHTA and FQGNSA. DNA of the CDR3: TGTGCCAGCAGCTTAGATAATCGGGCTTTGAACACTGAAGCTTTCTTT. Its translation: CASSLDNRALNTEAFF.

This clone was seen a few times. The chain employs TRBV20-1 and TRBJ1-1, with D uncertain. The V and J ends lost 1 base and 10 bases respectively, with 7 bases between them. This CDR3 is 10 amino acids long. In germline, CDR1 is DFQATT, CDR2 SNEGSKA (reference sequence). The CDR3 sequence is CSARGAGAFF. The CDR3 DNA is TGCAGTGCTAGAGGGGCAGGAGCTTTCTTT.

V gene TRBV5-4 combines with J gene TRBJ1-2; TRBD1 aligns across 8 bases. Germline CDR1 SGHNT, CDR2 YYREEE (reference sequence). The CDR3 contains 15 residues. Trimming at V came to 4 bases and at J to 8 bases, leaving 13 bases not matched to a gene. The CDR3: CASSPPDRGVRGYTF. The CDR3 DNA reads TGTGCCAGCAGCCCGCCCGACAGGGGTGTCCGGGGCTACACCTTC.

J is TRBJ1-6 and V is TRBV6-8, with TRBD1 identical over 11 bases. The J segment lost 9 bases and the V segment lost 6 bases, leaving 4 bases of the junction unmatched. CDR1 and CDR2 from the germline V gene are MNHGY and SAAAGT. The CDR3 length is 14 residues. CDR3 bases: TGTGCCAGCAGGTGGACAGGGGGCGGTTCACCCCTCCACTTT. This encodes CASRWTGGGSPLHF.